This entry features one TCR beta chain sequence. Antigen unknown. The V segment lost 10 bases and the J segment 5 bases; nucleotides outside the gene matches: 7. Germline CDR1 reads MDHEN; CDR2 reads SYDVKM. The length of the CDR3 is 12 residues. TCRdb passed the 5' RACE reads through MiXCR, listing each CDR3 protein once. The data hold about 180,000 distinct CDR3 sequences, with about a sixth observed a single time. This record belongs to a study of T-cell memory formation after mild COVID-19. Findings and caveats of the study: Cross-reactive memory seemingly joined, as some responding clones were found in pre-infection memory.

This sequence originates from an adult woman who had mild COVID-19 (a few samples of this study predate the infection). Cell type and time point are not known. The sequenced sample was PBMCs or a T cell subset sorted from them (not recorded which). The chain has TRBV28 and TRBJ2-7, with 8 bases matching TRBD2. The CDR3 nucleotides read TGTGCCATCACCGGGAGGGGCCACGAGCAGTACTTC. It encodes CAITGRGHEQYF. The variable domain in full, with the rest retrieved from reference TRBV28 and TRBJ2-7, is DVKVTQSSRYLVKRTGEKVFLECVQDMDHENMFWYRQDPGLGLRLIYFSYDVKMKEKGDIPEGYSVSREKKERFSLILESASTNQTSMYLCAITGRGHEQYFGPGTRLTVT.